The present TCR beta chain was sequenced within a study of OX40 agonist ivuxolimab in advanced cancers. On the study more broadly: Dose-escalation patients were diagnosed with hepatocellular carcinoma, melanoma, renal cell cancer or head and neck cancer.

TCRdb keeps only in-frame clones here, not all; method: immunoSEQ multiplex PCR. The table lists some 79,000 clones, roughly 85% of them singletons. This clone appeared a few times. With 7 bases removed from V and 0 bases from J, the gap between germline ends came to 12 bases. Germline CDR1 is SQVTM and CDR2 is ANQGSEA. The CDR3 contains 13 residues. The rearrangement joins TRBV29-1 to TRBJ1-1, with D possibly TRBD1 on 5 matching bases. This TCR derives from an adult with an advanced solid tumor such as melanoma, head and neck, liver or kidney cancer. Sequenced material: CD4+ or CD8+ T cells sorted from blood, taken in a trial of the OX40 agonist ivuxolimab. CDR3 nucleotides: TGCAGCGCCTGCGCAGGGCTGAACACTGAAGCTTTCTTT. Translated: CSACAGLNTEAFF.